This T cell receptor (beta chain) was retrieved from a study of cytomegalovirus exposure and HLA in healthy donors. The overall study: Of all 400 or so donors who were genotyped, 75% to 90% belonged to the Caucasian-associated ancestry cluster. Study-wide findings and caveats: A few CMV-associated chains proved CMV antigen-specific in vitro. The authors listed roughly 150 TCR beta chains as cytomegalovirus-associated.

The CDR3 contains 15 residues. Germline CDR1 reads SGHTS; CDR2 reads YDEGEE. The V segment lost 1 base and the J segment 4 bases; nucleotides outside the gene matches: 3. This clone was seen a handful of times. What it binds is unknown. This PCR relied on a set of 60 Vbeta primers and 13 Jbeta primers. Sequencing was performed with immunoSEQ multiplex PCR; in TCRdb, only in-frame clones are kept and a portion is missing. This sample has roughly 280,000 clones, with roughly two thirds found just once. The TCR originated in a female donor in good health and CMV-seronegative. Sequenced input: PBMCs. This chain connects TRBV5-8 to TRBJ2-5, with 11 nucleotides matching TRBD2. For the CDR3, the DNA is TGTGCCAGCAGCTTGTGGCTAGCGGGAGGAGAGACCCAGTACTTC. Translated: CASSLWLAGGETQYF.